Below are 6 T cell receptor beta chains sequenced from a single sample in a study of T cell responses to AZD1222 COVID-19 vaccine. Sequencing was performed with immunoSEQ multiplex PCR; in TCRdb, only in-frame clones are kept and a portion is missing. Of about 140,000 clones in the sample, about 93% were seen once. Source: peripheral blood, taken 28 days after the second AZD1222 dose. The receptors stem from an adult who received the AZD1222 COVID-19 vaccine.

The V gene is TRBV7-9, the J gene TRBJ1-3; no definite D call. CDR3 size: 13 residues. V lost 5 bases and J 6 bases, leaving 11 bases between the germline ends. Germline V gene data show CDR1 as SEHNR and CDR2 as FQNEAQ (reference sequence). The CDR3 nucleotides read TGTGCCAGCAGCCGAGCCGTGGAAAACACCATATATTTT. It specifies CASSRAVENTIYF.

The gene calls are TRBV10-3 and TRBJ1-5; tentatively, D is TRBD1 (6 bases). V lost 6 bases and J lost 5, with 14 bases in between. Germline-derived CDR1 and CDR2 are ENHRY and SYGVKD. CDR3 length: 14 residues. The CDR3 DNA reads TGTGCCATCAGCCGGACAGATAGGGATCAGCCCCAGCATTTT. It is translated as CAISRTDRDQPQHF.

This clone was counted a single time. This chain links TRBV10-2 with TRBJ1-6; 11 nucleotides align to TRBD1. The CDR3 consists of 16 residues. The J segment lost 10 bases and the V segment lost 2 bases, leaving 7 bases of the junction unmatched. CDR1 is WSHSY, CDR2 SAAADI, per germline. The CDR3 nucleotides are TGCGCCAGCAGTGAGCCAGGGACAGGGGGAAGGTCACCCCTCCACTTT. Translation gives CASSEPGTGGRSPLHF.

The rearrangement joins TRBV2 to TRBJ2-2; 14 bases align to TRBD2. The V and J ends lost 7 bases and 3 bases, in that order; junction bases with no gene match: 7. Germline V gene lookup returns CDR1 SNHLY and CDR2 FYNNEI. CDR3 size: 17 residues. The CDR3 is CASIFPGLAGDTGELFF. The CDR3 bases are TGTGCCAGCATTTTCCCGGGACTAGCGGGAGACACCGGGGAGCTGTTTTTT.

The V gene is TRBV4-1, the J gene TRBJ1-1; unclear D gene. This CDR3 has 14 residues. Germline V gives CDR1 MGHRA, CDR2 YSYEKL. Trimming took 1 base from V and 10 from J, leaving 16 bases between them. The DNA of the CDR3 is TGCGCCAGCAGCCAAGGTGACCGAGCGGGGAGAGCTTTCTTT. The encoded protein is CASSQGDRAGRAFF.

The chain uses TRBV20-1 and TRBJ2-1, with D possibly matching TRBD2 (6 bases). Trimming left V 5 bases short and J 7 bases short, with 9 bases between. CDR1 is DFQATT and CDR2 is SNEGSKA in the germline V gene (reference sequence). The CDR3 contains 11 residues. Written as DNA, the CDR3 is TGCAGTGCTTATCGGGGGAATGAGCAGTTCTTC. It yields the protein CSAYRGNEQFF.